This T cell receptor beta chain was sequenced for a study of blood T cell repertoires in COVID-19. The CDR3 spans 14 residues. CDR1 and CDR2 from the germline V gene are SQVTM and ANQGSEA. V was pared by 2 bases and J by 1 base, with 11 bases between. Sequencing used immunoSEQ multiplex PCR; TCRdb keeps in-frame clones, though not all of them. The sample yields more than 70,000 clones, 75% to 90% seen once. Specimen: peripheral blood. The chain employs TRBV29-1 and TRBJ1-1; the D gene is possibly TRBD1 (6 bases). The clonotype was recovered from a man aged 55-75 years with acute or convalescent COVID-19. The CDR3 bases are TGCAGCGTTGAACGGACAGTGACGAACACTGAAGCTTTCTTT. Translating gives CSVERTVTNTEAFF. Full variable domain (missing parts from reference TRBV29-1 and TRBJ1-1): SAVISQKPSRDICQRGTSLTIQCQVDSQVTMMFWYRQQPGQSLTLIATANQGSEATYESGFVIDKFPISRPNLTFSTLTVSNMSPEDSSIYLCSVERTVTNTEAFFGQGTRLTVV.